The rows below give T cell receptor beta chains drawn from one sample of a study of shared clonotypes between healthy human individuals. Sequencing used immunoSEQ multiplex PCR; TCRdb keeps in-frame clones, though not all of them. Among a few million clones, about 94% were seen once, and the ten largest hold 0.13%. The sequenced sample consisted of naive CD4+ T cells sorted from blood. Source of these receptors: a man aged 18 to 29 in good health. Both conserved end residues are part of each CDR3. The D gene is left open where the match is weak. The size field is filled for only some rows; it gives once, few, many or a size class.

13	TRBV7-9	.	.	TRBJ2-2	TGTGCCAGCGAATGGAGGGGGACCGGGGAGCTGTTTTTT	CASEWRGTGELFF
14	TRBV29-1	.	.	TRBJ2-1	TGCAGCGCCGCCGAGAAGCGGGTAGCAAATGAGCAGTTCTTC	CSAAEKRVANEQFF
16	TRBV30	TRBD2	.	TRBJ2-5	TGTGCCTCAAGTACTAGCGGGGGCGAGTACCAAGAGACCCAGTACTTC	CASSTSGGEYQETQYF
15	TRBV6-1	TRBD1	.	TRBJ2-7	TGTGCCAGCATGTTTGAGGGGGCCCCCTCGGGAGAGCAGTACTTC	CASMFEGAPSGEQYF
12	TRBV2	.	.	TRBJ1-4	TGTGCCAGCAGTAGACTTTGGGAAAAACTGTTTTTT	CASSRLWEKLFF
12	TRBV27	.	.	TRBJ2-7	TGTGCCAGCAGTTCCCTCGGGTACGAGCAGTACTTC	CASSSLGYEQYF
17	TRBV4-3	.	.	TRBJ2-1	TGCGCCAGCAGCCAAGATTATGGGACTCTGAATAACAATGAGCAGTTCTTC	CASSQDYGTLNNNEQFF
15	TRBV11-2	TRBD1	.	TRBJ1-2	TGTGCCAGCAGCTCTATCCGGGACAGGCACTATGGCTACACCTTC	CASSSIRDRHYGYTF
16	TRBV7-2	TRBD2	.	TRBJ2-4	TGTGCCAGCAGCCCAATAGCGGGAGTGGGCAAAAACATTCAGTACTTC	CASSPIAGVGKNIQYF
16	TRBV5-1	.	.	TRBJ2-5	TGCGCCAGCAGCTTGGGAGAGGGGGGGCGAGTGGAGACCCAGTACTTC	CASSLGEGGRVETQYF
15	TRBV19	.	.	TRBJ2-7	TGTGCCAGTAGCCCCGACCGGGGCTCCCTCTACGAGCAGTACTTC	CASSPDRGSLYEQYF
12	TRBV2	.	.	TRBJ1-4	TGTGCCAGCAACACCTTTAATGAAAAACTGTTTTTT	CASNTFNEKLFF
15	TRBV6-1	.	.	TRBJ1-1	TGTGCCAGCAGGTTATACGGCACCTCGGGGACTGAAGCTTTCTTT	CASRLYGTSGTEAFF
14	TRBV5-5	.	once	TRBJ1-4	TGTGCCAGCAGCTTGCCAGGGACTAATGAAAAACTGTTTTTT	CASSLPGTNEKLFF
15	TRBV6-1	TRBD1	.	TRBJ2-7	TGTGCCAGCAGTGCTAGGGACAGGGCCTCCTACGAGCAGTACTTC	CASSARDRASYEQYF
14	TRBV5-1	.	.	TRBJ2-7	TGCGCCAGCAGCCCCCGGTCCGAGCCCTACGAGCAGTACTTC	CASSPRSEPYEQYF
15	TRBV30	TRBD1	.	TRBJ1-1	TGTGCCCGGACAACAGGCACAGGGGGCAAGTCTGAAGCTTTCTTT	CARTTGTGGKSEAFF
15	TRBV4-2	TRBD1	.	TRBJ1-1	TGTGCCAGCAGCCTCCTGGGACAGGTCAACACTGAAGCTTTCTTT	CASSLLGQVNTEAFF
17	TRBV30	.	.	TRBJ2-3	TGTGCCTGGAGTGTACTATCCTCGGGCAAAAGGGCAGATACGCAGTATTTT	CAWSVLSSGKRADTQYF
14	TRBV4-1	.	.	TRBJ1-1	TGCGCCAGCAGCCAAGTCCGCGCGAACACTGAAGCTTTCTTT	CASSQVRANTEAFF
14	TRBV5-1	.	.	TRBJ1-2	TGCGCCAGCAGCATTCTTGGCCCGCAACACGGCTACACCTTC	CASSILGPQHGYTF
12	TRBV28	.	.	TRBJ1-1	TGTGCCAGCAGTTTGAAAGGGGTACAAGCTTTCTTT	CASSLKGVQAFF
14	TRBV18	.	.	TRBJ2-7	TGTGCCAGCTCACCGACGGGAACCCCCTACGAGCAGTACTTC	CASSPTGTPYEQYF
15	TRBV5-1	TRBD1	.	TRBJ1-2	TGCGCCAGCAGCTGGGCCGGGACAGGGGGCGACGGCTACACCTTC	CASSWAGTGGDGYTF
13	TRBV30	TRBD1	.	TRBJ1-6	TGTGCCTGGAGTGCGACAGGGGCTTCACCCCTCCACTTT	CAWSATGASPLHF
13	TRBV7-9	.	.	TRBJ1-1	TGTGCCAGCAGCTTAGTCGGGGACACTGAAGCTTTCTTT	CASSLVGDTEAFF
13	TRBV5-1	.	.	TRBJ2-7	TGCGCCAGCAGCTTGGACCAGGCCTACGAGCAGTACTTC	CASSLDQAYEQYF
13	TRBV29-1	.	.	TRBJ1-3	TGCAGCGTTTATTTGGGGGACGGAAACACCATATATTTT	CSVYLGDGNTIYF
14	TRBV5-1	.	.	TRBJ2-5	TGCGCCAGCAGCTACTACAGGGATGGAGAGACCCAGTACTTC	CASSYYRDGETQYF
16	TRBV25-1	.	.	TRBJ2-7	TGTGCCAGCAGTGACACTGGGGGTAAGAGCTTCTACGAGCAGTACTTC	CASSDTGGKSFYEQYF
14	TRBV7-3	.	.	TRBJ2-2	TGTGCCAGCAGCTTAATAGGAGGGACCGGGGAGCTGTTTTTT	CASSLIGGTGELFF
14	TRBV6-5	.	.	TRBJ1-3	TGTGCCAGCAGGCCTTCCGGCCAGAGAAACACCATATATTTT	CASRPSGQRNTIYF
13	TRBV6-5	TRBD1	.	TRBJ2-7	TGTGCCAGCAGGTACCGACAGGGGGGGGAGCAGTACTTC	CASRYRQGGEQYF